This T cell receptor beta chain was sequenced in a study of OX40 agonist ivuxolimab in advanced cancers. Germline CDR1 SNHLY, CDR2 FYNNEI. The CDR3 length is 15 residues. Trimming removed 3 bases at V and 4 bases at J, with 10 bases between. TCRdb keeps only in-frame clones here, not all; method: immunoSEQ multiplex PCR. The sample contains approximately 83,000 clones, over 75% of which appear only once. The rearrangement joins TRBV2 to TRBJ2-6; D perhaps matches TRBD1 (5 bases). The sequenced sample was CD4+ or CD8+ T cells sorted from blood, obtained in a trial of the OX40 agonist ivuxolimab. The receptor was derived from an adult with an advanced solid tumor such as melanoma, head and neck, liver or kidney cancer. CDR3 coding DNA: TGTGCCAGCAGTGATTGGGGCGTCGGGGCCAACGTCCTGACTTTC. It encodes CASSDWGVGANVLTF.